The 4 T cell receptor beta chains below were found in one sample sequenced in a study of T cell responses to AZD1222 COVID-19 vaccine. The protocol was immunoSEQ multiplex PCR, while the TCRdb copy is restricted to in-frame clones and leaves out a portion. The table records 100,000 to 150,000 clones, over 90% of them present only once. The material sequenced was peripheral blood, taken on day 0 of AZD1222 vaccination. These receptors all stem from an adult in good health.

The CDR3 DNA follows: TGTGCCAGCAGCCAGACAGGGATCCAGGTGGACGAGCAGTACTTC. This sequence encodes CASSQTGIQVDEQYF. The gene calls are TRBV3-1 (or the pseudogene TRBV3-2) and TRBJ2-7, with TRBD1 identical over 7 bases. CDR1 and CDR2 from the germline V gene are LGHDT and YNNKEL (reference sequence). The CDR3 is made up of 15 amino acids. The V segment lost 3 bases and the J segment 5 bases; nucleotides outside the gene matches: 10.

The V and J genes are TRBV6-5 and TRBJ1-6, with D possibly TRBD1 on 6 matching bases. The V end was cut by 7 bases, the J end by 10 bases, with 17 bases between. Looked up from germline, CDR1 is MNHEY and CDR2 is SVGAGI. This CDR3 spans 14 amino acids. CDR3 sequence (DNA): TGTGCCAGCAAGGGGGGCGCCGCGGTGTCACCCCTCCACTTT. Translation: CASKGGAAVSPLHF.

This chain uses TRBV19 with TRBJ1-4; the match to TRBD1 covers 10 bases. CDR1 LNHDA and CDR2 SQIVND come from the germline V gene (reference sequence). V lost 3 bases to trimming and J lost 7 bases; unmatched junction nucleotides: 8. This CDR3 comprises 16 residues. The CDR3 coding sequence is TGTGCCAGTAGTATCCCAGGCGGGACAGGGGTTGAAAAACTGTTTTTT. Translated, it gives CASSIPGGTGVEKLFF. The full variable domain, rest sourced from reference TRBV19 and TRBJ1-4, is DGGITQSPKYLFRKEGQNVTLSCEQNLNHDAMYWYRQDPGQGLRLIYYSQIVNDFQKGDIAEGYSVSREKKESFPLTVTSAQKNPTAFYLCASSIPGGTGVEKLFFGSGTQLSVL.

This clone was picked up one time. The V and J genes are TRBV5-1 and TRBJ1-1; D gene uncertain. The V end was cut by 0 bases, the J end by 8 bases, with 8 bases between. In germline, CDR1 is SGHRS, CDR2 YFSETQ. The CDR3 loop spans 12 amino acids. The CDR3 spells CASSLESREAFF. CDR3 DNA sequence: TGCGCCAGCAGCTTGGAATCCAGGGAAGCTTTCTTT.